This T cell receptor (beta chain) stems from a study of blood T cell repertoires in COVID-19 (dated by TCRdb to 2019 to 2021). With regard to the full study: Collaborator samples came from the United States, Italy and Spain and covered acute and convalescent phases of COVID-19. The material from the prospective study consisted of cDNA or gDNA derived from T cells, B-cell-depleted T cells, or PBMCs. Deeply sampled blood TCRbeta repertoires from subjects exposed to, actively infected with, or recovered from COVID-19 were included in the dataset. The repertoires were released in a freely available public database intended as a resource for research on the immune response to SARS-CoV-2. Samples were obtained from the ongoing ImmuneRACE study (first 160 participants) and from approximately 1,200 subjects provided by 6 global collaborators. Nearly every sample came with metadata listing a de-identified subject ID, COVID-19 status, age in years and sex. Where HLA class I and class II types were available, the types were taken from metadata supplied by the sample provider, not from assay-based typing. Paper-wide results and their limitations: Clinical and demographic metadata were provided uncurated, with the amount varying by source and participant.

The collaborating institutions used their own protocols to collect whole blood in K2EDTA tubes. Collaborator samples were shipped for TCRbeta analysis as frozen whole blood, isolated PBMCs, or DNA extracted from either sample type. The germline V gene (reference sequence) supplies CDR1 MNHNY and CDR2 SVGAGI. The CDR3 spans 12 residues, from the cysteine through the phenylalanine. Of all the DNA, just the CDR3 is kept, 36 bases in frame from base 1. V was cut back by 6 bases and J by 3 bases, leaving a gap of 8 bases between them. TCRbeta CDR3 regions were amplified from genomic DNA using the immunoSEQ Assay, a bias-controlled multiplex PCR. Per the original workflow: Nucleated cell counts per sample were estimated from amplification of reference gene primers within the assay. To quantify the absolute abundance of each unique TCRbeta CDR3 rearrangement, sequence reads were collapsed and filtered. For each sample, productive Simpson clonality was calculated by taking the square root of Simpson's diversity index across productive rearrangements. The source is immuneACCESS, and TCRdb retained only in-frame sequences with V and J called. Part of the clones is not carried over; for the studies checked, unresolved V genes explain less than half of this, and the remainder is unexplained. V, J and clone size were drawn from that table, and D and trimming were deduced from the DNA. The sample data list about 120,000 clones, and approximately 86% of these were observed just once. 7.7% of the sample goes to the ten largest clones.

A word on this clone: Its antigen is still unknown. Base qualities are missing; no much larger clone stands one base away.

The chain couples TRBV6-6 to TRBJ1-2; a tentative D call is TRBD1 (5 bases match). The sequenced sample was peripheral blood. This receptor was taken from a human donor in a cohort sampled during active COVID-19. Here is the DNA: TGTGCCAGCAGGGGAGGGGACTATGGCTACACCTTC. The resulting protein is CASRGGDYGYTF.